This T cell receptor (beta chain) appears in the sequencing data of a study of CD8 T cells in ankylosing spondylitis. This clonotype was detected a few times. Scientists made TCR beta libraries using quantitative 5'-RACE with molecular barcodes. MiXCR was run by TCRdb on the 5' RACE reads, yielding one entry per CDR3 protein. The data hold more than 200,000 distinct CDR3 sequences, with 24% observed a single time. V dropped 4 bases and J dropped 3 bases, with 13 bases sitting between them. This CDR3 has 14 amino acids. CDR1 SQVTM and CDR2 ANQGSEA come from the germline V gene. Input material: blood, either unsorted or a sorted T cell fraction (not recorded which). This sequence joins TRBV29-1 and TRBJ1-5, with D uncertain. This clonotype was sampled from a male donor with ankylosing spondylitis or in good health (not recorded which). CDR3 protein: CSVAFGGNNQPQHF. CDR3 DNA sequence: TGCAGCGTTGCTTTTGGAGGGAACAATCAGCCCCAGCATTTT.